This T cell receptor (beta chain) was profiled in a study of regulatory T cells in long-lasting Graves disease. Study-wide findings and caveats: There was favoring of TRBV28, TRBJ1-2 and TRBJ2-5 in persistent disease.

Trimming shortened V by 6 bases and J by 5 bases, and 15 bases separated the two germline ends. CDR1 is DFQATT, CDR2 SNEGSKA, per germline (reference sequence). The CDR3 is 13 amino acids. Described time point: newly diagnosed GD, antithyroid drugs for less than 3 months. The authors made the TCR library using RNA they extracted from PBMCs. This clonotype was detected many times. Its antigen is unidentified. TCR beta libraries were built with iRepertoire HTBI primers and Arm-PCR of CDR3 regions. In the authors' workflow: Samples revealed fewer than 65 TRBV and approximately 15 TRBJ segments. Using its own MiXCR run on the multiplex PCR reads, TCRdb lists one record per CDR3 protein. TCRdb's processing, not the authors', yielded these V and J calls. The sample has approximately 480,000 distinct CDR3 sequences, around 15% seen once. The sample also formed part of further work on T cells in Graves' hyperthyroidism and ophthalmopathy. Per that study: Together with thyroid ultrasound, orbital computed tomography, serum thyroxine and TRAb, clinical symptoms were used for diagnoses.

The source was peripheral blood mononuclear cells (PBMCs), collected at new diagnosis, from a patient treated with antithyroid drugs. V gene TRBV20-1 combines with J gene TRBJ2-3; D call uncertain. This clonotype was obtained from a man in his forties or fifties with Graves disease. This CDR3 is CSALPNTQDTQYF. Written as DNA, the CDR3 is TGCAGTGCCCTCCCCAATACACAAGATACGCAGTATTTT.